The T cell receptor (beta chain) under discussion was sequenced for a study of blood T cell repertoires in COVID-19. About the study: Collection of acute and convalescent COVID-19 samples took place in the United States, Italy and Spain.

In the study's own analysis: The assay estimated nucleated cells by amplifying reference gene primers. Clones were read by immunoSEQ multiplex PCR, and TCRdb kept only the in-frame ones, dropping some. The V and J calls and clone size come from that table; D and trimming were worked out from the DNA. The sample lists 100,000 to 150,000 clones, about 86% occurring once. Losses at the gene ends were 4 bases for V and 7 bases for J; bases not matched to a gene: 4. The CDR3 is 12 residues long. Germline CDR1 and CDR2: SGHRS and YFSETQ. The chain links TRBV5-1 to TRBJ2-7; 8 bases match TRBD1. Sequenced material: peripheral blood. The TCR was taken from a woman aged 45-65 years with acute or convalescent COVID-19. CDR3 nucleotide sequence: TGCGCCAGCAGCCAGACAGGGGAAGAGCAGTACTTC. This codes for CASSQTGEEQYF. The whole variable domain, remainder taken from reference TRBV5-1 and TRBJ2-7, is KAGVTQTPRYLIKTRGQQVTLSCSPISGHRSVSWYQQTPGQGLQFLFEYFSETQRNKGNFPGRFSGRQFSNSRSEMNVSTLELGDSALYLCASSQTGEEQYFGPGTRLTVT.